This T cell receptor beta chain comes out of a study of Ad26.COV2.S vaccination and SARS-CoV-2 variants. For the study at large: Ad26.COV2.S given intramuscularly, once or twice 56 days apart.

Only in-frame clones appear in the TCRdb table, and some are missing; sequencing was by immunoSEQ multiplex PCR. The sample has about 390,000 clones; about nine tenths are singletons. Per the germline V gene, CDR1 is GTSNPN and CDR2 is SVGIG (reference sequence). V was clipped by 0 bases and J by 3 bases, with 14 bases between them. This CDR3 spans 15 amino acids. Treatment denoted: some 20 received Ad26.COV2.S at low or high dose, single or two shots; about 5 received placebo; per-sample allocation not given. After the first vaccine or placebo injection, samples were drawn on day 63. Material: peripheral blood, obtained in a trial of Ad26.COV2.S vaccine versus placebo. This TCR was recovered from a person aged 18-60 years who received the Ad26.COV2.S COVID-19 vaccine or a placebo. This sequence joins TRBV30 and TRBJ1-2; D is uncertain. The CDR3 DNA sequence: TGTGCCTGGAGTGTTCTAGTTCGGTTCGACTATGGCTACACCTTC. This codes for CAWSVLVRFDYGYTF.